This entry concerns a single T cell receptor (beta chain). A read error may account for a junction end that differs from germline. Study processing details: Estimation of nucleated cell counts relied on the amplification of reference gene primers. Here immunoSEQ multiplex PCR was the method, and the copy in TCRdb shows in-frame clones only, minus some. The DNA gave D and trimming, while V, J and clone size come from that table. The data show some 140,000 clones, about 80% seen once. These data are taken from a study of blood T cell repertoires in COVID-19. CDR1 LNHDA and CDR2 SQIVND come from the germline V gene (reference sequence). CDR3 length: 13 residues.

Sequenced input: peripheral blood. The TCR sequence derives from a woman aged 55-70 years with COVID-19, enrolled during active disease. The chain joins TRBV19 to TRBJ1-2; D unresolved. The CDR3 loop reads CATLGRTKYGYTF. CDR3 DNA: TGTGCCACACTAGGACGGACTAAATATGGCTACACCTTC.